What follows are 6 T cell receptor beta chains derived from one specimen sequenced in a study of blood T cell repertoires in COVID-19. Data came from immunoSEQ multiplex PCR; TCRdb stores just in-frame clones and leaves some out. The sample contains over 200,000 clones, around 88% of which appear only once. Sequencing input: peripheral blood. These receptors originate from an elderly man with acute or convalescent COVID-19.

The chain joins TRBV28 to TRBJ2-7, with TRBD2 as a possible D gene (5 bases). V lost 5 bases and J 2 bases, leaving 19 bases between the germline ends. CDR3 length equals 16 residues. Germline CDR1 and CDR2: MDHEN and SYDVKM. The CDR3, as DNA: TGTGCCAGCAGTGCGGCTTCCAGGCGGGCGGCCTACGAGCAGTACTTC. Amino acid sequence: CASSAASRRAAYEQYF. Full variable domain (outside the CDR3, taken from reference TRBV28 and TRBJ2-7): DVKVTQSSRYLVKRTGEKVFLECVQDMDHENMFWYRQDPGLGLRLIYFSYDVKMKEKGDIPEGYSVSREKKERFSLILESASTNQTSMYLCASSAASRRAAYEQYFGPGTRLTVT.

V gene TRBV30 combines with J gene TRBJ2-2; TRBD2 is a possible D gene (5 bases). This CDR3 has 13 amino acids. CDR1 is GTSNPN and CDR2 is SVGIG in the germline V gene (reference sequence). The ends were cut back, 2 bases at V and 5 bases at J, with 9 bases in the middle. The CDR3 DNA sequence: TGTGCCTGGAGTCCCACTAGAACCGGGGAGCTGTTTTTT. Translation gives CAWSPTRTGELFF.

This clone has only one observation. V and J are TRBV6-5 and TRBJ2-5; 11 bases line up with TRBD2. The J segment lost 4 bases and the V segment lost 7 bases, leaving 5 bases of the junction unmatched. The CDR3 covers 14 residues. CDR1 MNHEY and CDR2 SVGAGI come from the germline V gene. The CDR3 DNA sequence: TGTGCCAGCAAGTGGCTAGCGGGAGGAGAGACCCAGTACTTC. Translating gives CASKWLAGGETQYF.

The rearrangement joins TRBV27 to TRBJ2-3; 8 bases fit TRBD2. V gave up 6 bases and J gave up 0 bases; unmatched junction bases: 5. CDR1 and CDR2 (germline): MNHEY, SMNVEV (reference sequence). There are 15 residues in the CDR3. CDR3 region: CASRVPSGSTDTQYF. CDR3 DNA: TGTGCCAGCAGGGTCCCTAGCGGGAGCACAGATACGCAGTATTTT.

CDR3 DNA sequence: TGTGCCAGCAGCGTAGGCCTAGCTACTAACACCGGGGAGCTGTTTTTT. This encodes CASSVGLATNTGELFF. This sequence joins TRBV5-5 and TRBJ2-2, with D possibly matching TRBD2 (5 bases). The V gene's germline CDR1 is SGHKS and CDR2 YYEKEE (reference sequence). This CDR3 is 16 amino acids long. V lost 4 bases and J lost 2, with 15 bases in between.

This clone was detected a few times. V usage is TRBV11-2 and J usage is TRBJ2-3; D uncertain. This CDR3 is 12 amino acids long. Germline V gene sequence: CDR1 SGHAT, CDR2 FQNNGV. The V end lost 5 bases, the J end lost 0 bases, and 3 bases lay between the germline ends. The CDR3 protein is CASSQSTDTQYF. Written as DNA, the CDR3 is TGTGCCAGCAGCCAGAGCACAGATACGCAGTATTTT.